This T cell receptor (beta chain) was captured in a study of blood T cell repertoires in COVID-19. On the study more broadly: T cells, B-cell-depleted T cells, or PBMCs supplied cDNA or gDNA.

In the source study's methods: The authors estimated nucleated cell counts from reference gene primer amplification. This table comes from immunoSEQ multiplex PCR, and its TCRdb copy is limited to in-frame clones, with some not included. V, J and clone size are taken as reported in that table, and D and trimming were inferred from the DNA itself. The repertoire consists of 200,000 or so clones, with about 91% occurring once and the leading ten covering over 2%. Participants' own reports of clinical history determined their cohort assignment. Trimming removed 6 bases from V and 2 bases from J; junction bases left unmatched: 10. The CDR3 consists of 17 residues. Germline-derived CDR1 and CDR2 are MNHEY and SMNVEV (reference sequence).

The receptor was isolated from a woman in her thirties or forties with acute COVID-19. Source material: PBMCs or T cells enriched from blood (not recorded which). The rearrangement links TRBV27 to TRBJ2-3; 11 nucleotides agree with TRBD2. CDR3 region: CASSFGTSGMYTDTQYF. The CDR3 nucleotides read TGTGCCAGCAGCTTCGGGACTAGCGGCATGTACACAGATACGCAGTATTTT.